This TCR beta chain derives from a study of beta chain features in type 1 diabetes. Across the whole study: The study found patients and healthy donors alike in age, gender and cell yields. Whole-study findings and limits: These data did not resolve whether HLA type affects TCRB rearrangement. There was a moderate but significant shortening of TCRB CDR3s in all four CD4+ subsets of Type 1 diabetes patients.

Germline loops: CDR1 LNHDA, CDR2 SQIVND (reference sequence). V dropped 4 bases and J dropped 5 bases, with 14 bases sitting between them. This CDR3 contains 14 residues. All of the isolated RNA was reverse transcribed, so expressed TCRB transcripts were sequenced. The protocol was immunoSEQ multiplex PCR, while the TCRdb copy is restricted to in-frame clones and leaves out a portion. Here the sample spans about 150,000 clones, 8.5% to 12% being singletons. Details on this clone: Its antigen is still unknown.

What was sequenced was naive CD4+ T cells from blood. The chain recombines TRBV19 with TRBJ2-5, with a weak D call TRBD1 (6 bases). The TCR sequence derives from a man aged 18 to 29 in good health. CDR3 region: CASSKSGVVETQYF. CDR3 nucleotides: TGTGCCAGTAGTAAGTCAGGGGTCGTGGAGACCCAGTACTTC.